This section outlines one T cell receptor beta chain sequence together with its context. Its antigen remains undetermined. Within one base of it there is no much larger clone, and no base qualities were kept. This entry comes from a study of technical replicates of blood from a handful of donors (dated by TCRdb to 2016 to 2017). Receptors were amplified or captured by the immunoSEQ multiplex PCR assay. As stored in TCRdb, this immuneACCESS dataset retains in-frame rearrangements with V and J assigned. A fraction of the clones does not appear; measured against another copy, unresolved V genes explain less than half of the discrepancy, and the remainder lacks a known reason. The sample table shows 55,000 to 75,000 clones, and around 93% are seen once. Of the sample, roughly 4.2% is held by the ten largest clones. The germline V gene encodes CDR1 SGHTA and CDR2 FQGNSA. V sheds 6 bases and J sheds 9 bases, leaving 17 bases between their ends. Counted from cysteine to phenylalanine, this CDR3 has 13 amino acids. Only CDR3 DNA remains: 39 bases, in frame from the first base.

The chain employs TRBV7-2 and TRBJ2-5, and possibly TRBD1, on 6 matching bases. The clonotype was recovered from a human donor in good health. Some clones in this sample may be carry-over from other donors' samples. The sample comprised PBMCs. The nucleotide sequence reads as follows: TGTGCCAGCAGGTTTGCCGGACAGTTAGCCCAGTACTTC. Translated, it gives CASRFAGQLAQYF. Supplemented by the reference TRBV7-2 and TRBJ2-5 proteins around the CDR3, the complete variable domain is GAGVSQSPSNKVTEKGKDVELRCDPISGHTALYWYRQSLGQGLEFLIYFQGNSAPDKSGLPSDRFSAERTGGSVSTLTIQRTQQEDSAVYLCASRFAGQLAQYFGPGTRLLVL.